The source of this TCR beta chain is a study of blood T cells in healthy people across ages. Points from the study as a whole: Possibly, changes in expanded clonotypes were confounded because donor CMV status was unknown.

A sample-barcoded 5' primer and a J-beta primer mix were used in a second PCR of roughly 7 to 11 cycles. TCRdb recomputed calls from the 5' RACE reads with MiXCR, one row per CDR3 protein. Here the sample spans about 1.5 million distinct CDR3 sequences, roughly two fifths being singletons. For this clonotype: Its antigen is not known.

Healthy Russian Caucasian donors spanned ages roughly 6 to 90 years. Trimming stripped 5 bases from V and 7 bases from J, with 18 bases between. The germline CDR1 and CDR2 sequences are MNHEY and SMNVEV (reference sequence). This CDR3 comprises 15 residues. Sequencing was done on a sample of blood. The sequence derives from a woman aged 18-30 years in good health. The chain uses TRBV27 and TRBJ2-1; weak D call: TRBD2 (6 bases). The DNA for the CDR3 is TGTGCCAGCAGTCCTTCTTGGAGGGAGTGGAATGAGCAGTTCTTC. Translated, it gives CASSPSWREWNEQFF.